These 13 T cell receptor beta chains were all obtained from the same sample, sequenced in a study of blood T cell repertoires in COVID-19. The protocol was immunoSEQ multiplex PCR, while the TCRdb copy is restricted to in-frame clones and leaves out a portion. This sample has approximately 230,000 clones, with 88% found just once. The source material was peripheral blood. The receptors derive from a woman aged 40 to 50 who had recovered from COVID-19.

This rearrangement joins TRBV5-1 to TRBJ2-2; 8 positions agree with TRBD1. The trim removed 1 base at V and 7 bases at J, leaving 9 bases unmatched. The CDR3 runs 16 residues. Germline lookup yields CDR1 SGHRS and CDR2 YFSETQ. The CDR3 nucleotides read TGCGCCAGCAGCTTGAACCCGACAGGGGCGAGCGGGGAGCTGTTTTTT. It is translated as CASSLNPTGASGELFF.

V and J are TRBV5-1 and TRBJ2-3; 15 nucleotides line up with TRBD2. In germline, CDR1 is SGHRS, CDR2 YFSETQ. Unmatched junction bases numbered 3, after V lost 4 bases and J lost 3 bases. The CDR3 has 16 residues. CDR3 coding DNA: TGCGCCAGCAGCCGGACTAGCGGGGGGGTAACAGATACGCAGTATTTT. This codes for CASSRTSGGVTDTQYF.

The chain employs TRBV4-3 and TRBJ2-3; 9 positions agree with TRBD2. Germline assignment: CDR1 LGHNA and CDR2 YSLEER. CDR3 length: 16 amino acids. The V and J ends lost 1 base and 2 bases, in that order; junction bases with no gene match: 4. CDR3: CASSQGASGTTDTQYF. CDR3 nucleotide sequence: TGCGCCAGCAGCCAAGGGGCTAGCGGGACCACAGATACGCAGTATTTT.

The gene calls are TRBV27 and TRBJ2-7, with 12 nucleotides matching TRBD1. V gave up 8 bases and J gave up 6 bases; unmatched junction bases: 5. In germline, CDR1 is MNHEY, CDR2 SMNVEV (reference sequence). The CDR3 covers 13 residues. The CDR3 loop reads CASAGTGGIEQYF. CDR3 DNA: TGTGCCAGCGCCGGGACAGGGGGCATCGAGCAGTACTTC.

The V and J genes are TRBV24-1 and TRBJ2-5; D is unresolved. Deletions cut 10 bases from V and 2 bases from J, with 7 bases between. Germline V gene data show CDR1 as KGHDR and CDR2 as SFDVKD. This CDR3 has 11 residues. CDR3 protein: CATANQETQYF. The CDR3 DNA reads TGTGCCACGGCCAATCAAGAGACCCAGTACTTC.

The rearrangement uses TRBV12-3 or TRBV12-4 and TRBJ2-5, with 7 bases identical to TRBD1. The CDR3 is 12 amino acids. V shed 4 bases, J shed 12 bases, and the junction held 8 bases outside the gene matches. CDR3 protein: CASSYTSGQKYF. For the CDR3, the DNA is TGTGCCAGCAGTTATACCTCGGGACAGAAGTACTTC.

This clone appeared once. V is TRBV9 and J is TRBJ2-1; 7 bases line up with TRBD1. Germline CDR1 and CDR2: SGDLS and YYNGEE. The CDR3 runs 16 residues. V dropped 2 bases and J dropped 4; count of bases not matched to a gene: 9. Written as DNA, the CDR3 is TGTGCCAGCAGCGTCCGTAGGGGGACAGTTTACAATGAGCAGTTCTTC. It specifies CASSVRRGTVYNEQFF.

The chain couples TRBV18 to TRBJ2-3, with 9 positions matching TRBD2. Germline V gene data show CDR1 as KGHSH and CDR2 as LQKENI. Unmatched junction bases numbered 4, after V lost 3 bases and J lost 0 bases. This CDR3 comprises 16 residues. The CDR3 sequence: CASSPGLAGSTDTQYF. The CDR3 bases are TGTGCCAGCTCACCCGGGCTAGCGGGGAGCACAGATACGCAGTATTTT.

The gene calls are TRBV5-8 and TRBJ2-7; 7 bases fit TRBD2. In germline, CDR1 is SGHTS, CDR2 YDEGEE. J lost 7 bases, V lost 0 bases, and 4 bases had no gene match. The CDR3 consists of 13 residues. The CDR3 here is CASSLAGGWEQYF. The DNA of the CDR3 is TGTGCCAGCAGCTTGGCCGGGGGGTGGGAGCAGTACTTC.

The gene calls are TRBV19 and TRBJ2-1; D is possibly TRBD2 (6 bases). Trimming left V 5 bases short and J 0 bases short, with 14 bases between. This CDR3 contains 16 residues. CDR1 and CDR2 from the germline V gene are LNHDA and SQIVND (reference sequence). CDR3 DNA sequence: TGTGCCAGTAGTCGCCGGGACTTCAGCTCCTACAATGAGCAGTTCTTC. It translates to CASSRRDFSSYNEQFF. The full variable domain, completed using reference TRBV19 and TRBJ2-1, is DGGITQSPKYLFRKEGQNVTLSCEQNLNHDAMYWYRQDPGQGLRLIYYSQIVNDFQKGDIAEGYSVSREKKESFPLTVTSAQKNPTAFYLCASSRRDFSSYNEQFFGPGTRLTVL.

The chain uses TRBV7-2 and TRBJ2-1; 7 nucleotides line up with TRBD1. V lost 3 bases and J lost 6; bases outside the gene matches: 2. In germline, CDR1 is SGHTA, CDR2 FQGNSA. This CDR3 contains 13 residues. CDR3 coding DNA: TGTGCCAGCAGCTTCGACAGGGTCAATGAGCAGTTCTTC. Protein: CASSFDRVNEQFF.

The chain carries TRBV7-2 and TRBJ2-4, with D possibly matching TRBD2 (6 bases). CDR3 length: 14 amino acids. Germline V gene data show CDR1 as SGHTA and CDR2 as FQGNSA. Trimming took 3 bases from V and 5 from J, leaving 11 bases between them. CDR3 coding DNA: TGTGCCAGCAGCTTTCGGGAGTACGAAAACATTCAGTACTTC. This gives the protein CASSFREYENIQYF.

The chain's CDR3 is CASSFRQGNEQFF. The CDR3 bases are TGTGCCAGCAGCTTTCGACAGGGCAATGAGCAGTTCTTC. V usage is TRBV7-9 and J usage is TRBJ2-1, with 7 bases aligning to TRBD1. Per germline, CDR1 SEHNR and CDR2 FQNEAQ (reference sequence). The CDR3 spans 13 residues. V was pared by 3 bases and J by 6 bases, with 2 bases of the junction left unmatched.